Listed below are T cell receptor beta chains from one sample, sequenced in a study of T cell changes during pregnancy in multiple sclerosis. Measured with immunoSEQ multiplex PCR; TCRdb has only the in-frame clones, and not every one. Seen here are roughly 68,000 clones, approximately 90% observed once, and the top ten hold over 1.3%. The sequencing used peripheral blood, collected in the second trimester of pregnancy. The receptor source for this set is a female donor in good health, enrolled as a control in a pregnancy study. Both conserved end residues are part of each CDR3. The D gene is left open where the match is weak. Clone sizes are given selectively: once, few, many, or a class where the clone is expanded.

TRBJ1-2,NA,TRBD1,TRBV7-2,TGTGCCAGCGGGGGACAGCTTAATAATGGCTACACCTTC,CASGGQLNNGYTF
TRBJ1-2,NA,NA,TRBV10-3,TGTGCCATCAGTGATCTTTTGACAGACTATGGCTACACCTTC,CAISDLLTDYGYTF
TRBJ1-2,once,NA,TRBV30,TGTGCCTGGAGTGTAGGGACACTTTCTTATGGCTACACCTTC,CAWSVGTLSYGYTF
TRBJ1-2,NA,NA,TRBV4-1,TGCGCCAGCAGCCAAGATATGCGGGGGTGGGGCTACACCTTC,CASSQDMRGWGYTF
TRBJ2-7,NA,TRBD1,TRBV6-5,TGTGCCAGCAGCTCACTCCCAGGGGGCTACGAGCAGTACTTC,CASSSLPGGYEQYF
TRBJ2-7,NA,TRBD1,TRBV19,TGTGCCAGTACTCCGGGACAGGGGTCCTACGAGCAGTACTTC,CASTPGQGSYEQYF
TRBJ2-3,once,NA,TRBV7-7,TGTGCTAGCAGCTTAGGACAGACAGATACGCAGTATTTT,CASSLGQTDTQYF
TRBJ1-1,NA,NA,TRBV6-5,TGTGCCAGCAGTTACCGGAACACTGAAGCTTTCTTT,CASSYRNTEAFF
TRBJ2-1,NA,NA,TRBV19,TGTGCCAGTAGTTCCGGGTCCTACAATGAGCAGTTCTTC,CASSSGSYNEQFF
TRBJ2-5,NA,NA,TRBV5-6,TGTGCCAGCAGCTTAAGCGATCCGCCCCAGTACTTC,CASSLSDPPQYF
TRBJ1-5,NA,TRBD1,TRBV6-1,TGTGCCAGCAGATGGGACAGGGGCGGTAATCAGCCCCAGCATTTT,CASRWDRGGNQPQHF
TRBJ2-5,NA,TRBD2,TRBV5-8,TGTGCCAGCACCGGGAGGGGACTAGCGGGGACCCGGGTAGAGACCCAGTACTTC,CASTGRGLAGTRVETQYF
TRBJ1-1,NA,TRBD1,TRBV29-1,TGCAGCGTAGCCCGACAGGGGGTCGGCACTGAAGCTTTCTTT,CSVARQGVGTEAFF
TRBJ2-3,NA,TRBD2,TRBV28,TGTGCCAGCAGTTACCGATCCCTAGCGGGAGGAACAGATACGCAGTATTTT,CASSYRSLAGGTDTQYF
TRBJ2-5,NA,NA,TRBV11-3,TGTGCCAGCAGCTTAGATTCGGGGGTAAGTCGCAAATCCCAGTACTTC,CASSLDSGVSRKSQYF
TRBJ2-5,NA,TRBD2,TRBV11-2,TGTGCCAGCAGCTTCGGGGGGACAGAGACCCAGTACTTC,CASSFGGTETQYF
TRBJ2-1,NA,TRBD1,TRBV28,TGTGCCAGCAGTGACAGGGTAAGCTCCTACAATGAGCAGTTCTTC,CASSDRVSSYNEQFF
TRBJ1-2,NA,NA,TRBV28,TGTGCCAGCAGCTCACAGGGACATGGCTACACCTTC,CASSSQGHGYTF
TRBJ2-5,once,NA,TRBV27,TGTGCCAGCAGTTTAGGGCAGGGGCAAGAGACCCAGTACTTC,CASSLGQGQETQYF
TRBJ2-7,NA,TRBD2,TRBV2,TGTGCCAGCACCCCCGGACTAGCCTACGAGCAGTACTTC,CASTPGLAYEQYF
TRBJ2-3,NA,NA,TRBV7-9,TGTGCCAGCAGCTTACAGGGGTTCACAGATACGCAGTATTTT,CASSLQGFTDTQYF
TRBJ2-1,NA,NA,TRBV10-1,TGCGCCAGCAGTGCCCTGACGGTTCAGCGCGAGCAGTTCTTC,CASSALTVQREQFF
TRBJ2-1,NA,TRBD2,TRBV4-2,TGTGCCAGCAGCCAAGAGGTTCTCTGCAGCGGGAGAACTTGTGAGCAGTTCTTC,CASSQEVLCSGRTCEQFF
TRBJ2-7,NA,NA,TRBV5-1,TGCGCCAGCAGCTTGGCCCTATCGGGGGAGCAGTACTTC,CASSLALSGEQYF
TRBJ1-5,NA,NA,TRBV6-1,TGTGCCAGCAGAACACCGAACAGGCCTAATCAGCCCCAGCATTTT,CASRTPNRPNQPQHF
TRBJ1-5,NA,NA,TRBV9,TGTGCCAGCAGCGGGGGGGATATCGGACAGCCCCAGCATTTT,CASSGGDIGQPQHF
TRBJ2-1,NA,NA,TRBV18,TGTGCCAGCTCACCACCGGAGCTGAGCTCCTACAATGAGCAGTTCTTC,CASSPPELSSYNEQFF
TRBJ1-6,few,TRBD1,TRBV7-9,TGTGCCAGCAGGGACCCAGGGGGCGTGCATAATTCACCCCTCCACTTT,CASRDPGGVHNSPLHF
TRBJ1-1,NA,NA,TRBV7-9,TGTGCCAGCAGCATGACAGATGAAGCTTTCTTT,CASSMTDEAFF
TRBJ1-4,NA,TRBD1,TRBV14,TGTGCCAGCAGCCCGGACAGGGGGCGCGAAAAACTGTTTTTT,CASSPDRGREKLFF
TRBJ1-2,once,TRBD1,TRBV7-2,TGTGCCAGCAGCCTGAAACAGGGGGCGGACTATGGCTACACCTTC,CASSLKQGADYGYTF
TRBJ2-5,NA,TRBD1,TRBV19,TGTGCCAGTAGTATCGGGACAGCGCAAGAGACCCAGTACTTC,CASSIGTAQETQYF
TRBJ1-5,NA,NA,TRBV21-1,TGTGCCAGCAGCATGGACAGGGAGGGTTATAGCAATCAGCCCCAGCATTTT,CASSMDREGYSNQPQHF
TRBJ1-3,NA,NA,TRBV19,TGTGCCAGTAGTATAGTCGCTAACTCTGGAAACACCATATATTTT,CASSIVANSGNTIYF
TRBJ1-1,NA,TRBD1,TRBV28,TGTGCCAGCAGTGCCTTGACAGGGGGCAGCGCTGAAGCTTTCTTT,CASSALTGGSAEAFF
TRBJ2-3,NA,TRBD2,TRBV28,TGTGCCAGCAGTTTAAGGTTCGGGAGGGGCACAGATACGCAGTATTTT,CASSLRFGRGTDTQYF
TRBJ2-1,NA,NA,TRBV27,TGTGCCAGCAGTTTTGGGCACGCCAAAGAGCAGTTCTTC,CASSFGHAKEQFF
TRBJ2-7,NA,TRBD2,TRBV7-8,TGTGCCAGCAGCCCGAAGCGGGATAGGGCCTACGAGCAGTACTTC,CASSPKRDRAYEQYF
TRBJ2-2,NA,NA,TRBV5-1,TGCGCCAGCAGCCCCCCAAACACCGGGGAGCTGTTTTTT,CASSPPNTGELFF
TRBJ2-1,NA,NA,TRBV5-1,TGCGCCAGCAGCTTGGTTGGCGGGACGAATGAGCAGTTCTTC,CASSLVGGTNEQFF
TRBJ2-7,NA,NA,TRBV21-1,TGTGCCAGCATTACAAACCGGGGGACTAGCGGGAGCGGGCAGTACTTC,CASITNRGTSGSGQYF
TRBJ1-1,NA,NA,TRBV7-9,TGTGCCAGCAGCCAAGGCGAGGGAAAGAACACTGAAGCTTTCTTT,CASSQGEGKNTEAFF
TRBJ1-2,NA,NA,TRBV4-1,TGCGCCAGCAGCCCCTTATGGGCGGGAGCTAACTATGGCTACACCTTC,CASSPLWAGANYGYTF
TRBJ1-2,NA,NA,TRBV13,TGTGCCAGCAGCTTCCAGGGTCCGGGACATCAGCCGCTCGGCTACACCTTC,CASSFQGPGHQPLGYTF
TRBJ1-2,once,TRBD1,TRBV10-3,TGTGCCATCAACACACCGGGACAGGGAACTTATGGCTACACCTTC,CAINTPGQGTYGYTF